These 4 T cell receptor beta chains were all obtained from the same sample, sequenced in a study of identifying expanded T cells in peripheral blood. Some clones are missing from TCRdb's copy, which holds only in-frame ones; the method was immunoSEQ multiplex PCR. The table has 100,000 to 110,000 clones, over 80% seen once; the top ten hold 5.5%. The sequenced material came from blood. These receptors were collected from a person aged 18 to 75 in good health.

The rearrangement links TRBV2 to TRBJ1-2; D is perhaps TRBD1 (5 bases). The CDR3 sequence is 12 residues long. V was trimmed by 7 bases and J by 8 bases, leaving 14 bases between them. Germline V gives CDR1 SNHLY, CDR2 FYNNEI. Here the CDR3 reads CASNGGEEGYTF. The CDR3 region has the DNA TGTGCCAGCAATGGGGGTGAGGAGGGCTACACCTTC.

The genes are TRBV7-9 and TRBJ1-1; maybe TRBD1 (6 bases). The CDR3 contains 19 residues. Germline CDR1 reads SEHNR; CDR2 reads FQNEAQ (reference sequence). Trimming stripped 4 bases from V and 0 bases from J, with 24 bases between. CDR3 protein: CASSSKGAWTVALNTEAFF. DNA of the CDR3: TGTGCCAGCAGCTCTAAAGGCGCCTGGACAGTTGCCCTGAACACTGAAGCTTTCTTT.

The chain joins TRBV19 to TRBJ1-2; D unresolved. CDR1 LNHDA and CDR2 SQIVND come from the germline V gene (reference sequence). CDR3 length: 13 residues. Trimming took off 0 bases at V and 5 bases at J, with 7 bases between the two ends. DNA of the CDR3: TGTGCCAGTAGTATAGATCGACCATATGGCTACACCTTC. It is translated as CASSIDRPYGYTF.

The chain has TRBV7-2 and TRBJ2-1, with D perhaps matching TRBD1 or TRBD2 (6 bases each). The germline gives CDR1 SGHTA, CDR2 FQGNSA. The CDR3 totals 16 residues. Trimming pared 0 bases from V and 6 bases from J, leaving 15 bases between. The CDR3 protein is CASSLARGQGSNEQFF. CDR3 bases: TGTGCCAGCAGCTTAGCACGGGGGCAGGGGAGCAATGAGCAGTTCTTC.